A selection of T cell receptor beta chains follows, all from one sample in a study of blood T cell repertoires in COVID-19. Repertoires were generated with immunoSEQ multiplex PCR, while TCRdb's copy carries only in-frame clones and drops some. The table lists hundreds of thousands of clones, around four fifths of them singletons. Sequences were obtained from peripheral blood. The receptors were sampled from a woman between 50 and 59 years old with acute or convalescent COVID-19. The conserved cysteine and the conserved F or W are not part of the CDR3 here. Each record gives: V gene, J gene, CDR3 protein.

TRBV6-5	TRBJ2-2	ASRRDRRAGELF
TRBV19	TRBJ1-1	ASRDSMNTEAF
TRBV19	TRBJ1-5	ASSIGWGQAGGQPQH
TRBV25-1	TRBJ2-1	ASSDLSNREGSYNEQF
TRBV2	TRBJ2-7	ASKGRGGPYEQY
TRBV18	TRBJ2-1	ASSPSGTSGYNEQF
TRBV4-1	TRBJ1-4	ASSQDGPGQGTEKLF
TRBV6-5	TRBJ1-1	ASSQGQRAAEAF
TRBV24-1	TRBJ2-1	ATSAATGTGIYNEQF
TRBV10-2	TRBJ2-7	ASRWGRTYEQY
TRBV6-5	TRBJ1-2	ASSYSTAQKYGYT
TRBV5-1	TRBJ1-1	ASRGTSGNTEAF
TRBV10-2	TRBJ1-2	ASSESGQDVYT
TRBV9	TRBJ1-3	ASSARTGGIDTIY
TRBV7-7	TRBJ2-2	ASSLAPPSLAGEETGELF
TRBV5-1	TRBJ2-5	ASSLALTGAVSAGTQY
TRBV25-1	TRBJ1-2	ASSELSDYGYT
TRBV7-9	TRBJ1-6	ASSLAVNSPLH
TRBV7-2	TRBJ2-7	ASSPSGTASYEQY
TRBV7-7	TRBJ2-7	ASSLGASGSYEQY
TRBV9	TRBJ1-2	ASSVGVGGNGYT
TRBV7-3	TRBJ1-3	ASSVDGAGNTIY
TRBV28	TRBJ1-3	ASSSGQLRNTIY
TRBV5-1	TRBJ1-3	ASSLGPGTGNTIY
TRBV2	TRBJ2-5	ASSEDWTAYQETQY
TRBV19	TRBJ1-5	ASSTSQGTQH
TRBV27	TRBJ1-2	ASSKDRGDYGYT
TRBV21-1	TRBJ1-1	ASSLTPANTRSTEAF
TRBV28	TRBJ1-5	ASSLYTTSNQPQH
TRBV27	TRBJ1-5	ASSPRQANQPQH
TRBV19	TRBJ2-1	ASTGLAGTHEQF
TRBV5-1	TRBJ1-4	ASSRATNEKLF
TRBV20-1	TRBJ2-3	SASGLQGTQY
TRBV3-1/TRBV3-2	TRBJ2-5	ASSQEWGLEGETQY
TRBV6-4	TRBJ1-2	ASSDSGGSYGYT
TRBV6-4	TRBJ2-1	ASSPLAGSYNEQF
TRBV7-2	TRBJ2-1	ASSLSGGNTEQF
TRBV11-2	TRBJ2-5	ASSSGTSGWETQY
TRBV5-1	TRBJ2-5	ASSSLRGGGETQY
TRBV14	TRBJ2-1	ASSHRSSYNEQF
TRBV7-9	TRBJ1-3	ASSEQGAGNTIY
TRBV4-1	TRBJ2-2	ASSQEARGSTGELF
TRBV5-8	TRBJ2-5	ASSSQGAGETQY
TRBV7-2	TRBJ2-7	ASSLRRESEQY
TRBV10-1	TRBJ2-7	ASTRPGQGSYEQY
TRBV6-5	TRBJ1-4	ASTPGTGSEKLF
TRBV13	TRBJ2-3	ASSSPGITDTQY
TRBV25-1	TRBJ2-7	ASSGVGLAGASQY
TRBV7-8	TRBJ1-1	ASSLRDRSNTEAF
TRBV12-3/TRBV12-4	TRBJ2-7	ASSRDRGNEQY
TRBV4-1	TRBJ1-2	ASSLGQGATGYT
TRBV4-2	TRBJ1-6	ASSQGLPGQTNSPLH
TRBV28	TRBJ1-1	ASSFPPGQKLNTEAF